This TCR beta chain stems from a study of CD8+CD57+ T cells in acquired aplastic anemia. Study-level background: DNA per sorted CD4+ or CD8+ sample ranged roughly 0.17 to 27.4 ug, averaging 3.2 ug. CD4+ reads averaged around 9.9 million in healthy donors.

According to the study, genomic DNA was the template for TCR beta VDJ and CDR3 profiling. TCRdb re-derived calls from the reads in MiXCR, one entry per CDR3 protein. The sample gives roughly 420,000 distinct CDR3 sequences, around 72% of which show up once; 3% to 4.5% is in the top ten. The CDR3 sequence is 16 residues long. Germline CDR1 reads SGHTA; CDR2 reads FQGNSA. The V segment lost 2 bases and the J segment 4 bases; nucleotides outside the gene matches: 1. Study results and caveats: A significant difference in CD8+ Simpson's diversity between patients and controls was not found.

In its sample, this clonotype was seen many times. Its antigen is undetermined. Sequenced: sorted CD4+, CD8+, or CD8+CD57+ T cells (not recorded which) from PBMCs. This receptor was identified in a human donor in good health, serving as a control. The rearrangement joins TRBV7-2 to TRBJ2-3; TRBD2 agrees at 15 bases. The CDR3 reads CASSLWTSGGADTQYF. CDR3 DNA: TGTGCCAGCAGCTTATGGACTAGCGGGGGGGCAGATACGCAGTATTTT.